The 3 T cell receptor beta chains given below trace back to one sample, sequenced in a study of CD8+CD57+ T cells in acquired aplastic anemia. Patients who underwent sequencing had shown CD8+CD57+ cell expansion by flow cytometry. According to the study, genomic DNA was the template for TCR beta VDJ and CDR3 profiling. Each CDR3 protein is one row after TCRdb ran MiXCR on the reads. The sample has about 160,000 distinct CDR3 sequences, roughly 43% seen once; the top ten hold 2.5% to 3%. Sequenced sample: sorted CD4+, CD8+, or CD8+CD57+ T cells (not recorded which) from PBMCs. The receptors originated from a human donor with aplastic anemia.

This clonotype occurred many times. V and J are TRBV3-1 and TRBJ2-7; D is unresolved. The V gene lost 1 base and the J gene lost 2 bases, with 9 bases spanning the gap. The germline gives CDR1 LGHDT, CDR2 YNNKEL (reference sequence). There are 14 residues in the CDR3. The CDR3 DNA sequence: TGTGCCAGCAGCCAAGCCCCTGGAACCTACGAGCAGTACTTC. As protein: CASSQAPGTYEQYF.

This clonotype appeared a few times. The rearrangement links TRBV2 to TRBJ2-7; D assignment may be TRBD1 or TRBD2 (6 bases each). Germline V lookup: CDR1 SNHLY, CDR2 FYNNEI. Between the trimmed V and J ends, which lost 7 bases and 7 bases, there was a span of 14 bases. The CDR3 is made up of 12 amino acids. CDR3 protein: CASKGEAREQYF. CDR3 in DNA: TGTGCCAGCAAGGGGGAGGCTCGGGAGCAGTACTTC.

The sample holds a few counts of this clonotype. This chain uses TRBV10-1 with TRBJ2-3; perhaps D is TRBD1 or TRBD2 (5 bases each). This CDR3 spans 13 amino acids. In germline, CDR1 is WNHNN, CDR2 SYGVQD (reference sequence). The germline V and J ends were trimmed by 0 bases and 10 bases, with 11 bases remaining between them. This chain's CDR3 is CASSESGVSPQYF. In nucleotides, the CDR3 is TGCGCCAGCAGTGAGTCGGGGGTCTCCCCGCAGTATTTT.